This T cell receptor beta chain was observed in a study of PD-1 blockade in classical Hodgkin lymphoma. Every patient was affected by relapse after autologous stem cell transplantation, while exposure to brentuximab vedotin was not uniform. About this clone: The antigen is not known.

Clones were sequenced by immunoSEQ multiplex PCR, and TCRdb holds only the in-frame ones, with some missing. The table shows approximately 26,000 clones, with approximately 81% occurring only once. Study results and limitations: Causes of the repertoire differences remain undefined, possibly disease activity or prior therapy.

The material sequenced was peripheral blood mononuclear cells (PBMCs), taken before the second cycle of nivolumab. The receptor was isolated from a human donor with classical Hodgkin lymphoma.

The CDR3 sequence is CASSRGGVTGELFF. CDR3 sequence (DNA): TGTGCCAGTTCACGGGGTGGGGTCACCGGGGAGCTGTTTTTT. The gene calls are TRBV6-6 and TRBJ2-2; D perhaps matches TRBD2 (5 bases). Germline V CDR1 and CDR2: MNHNY, SVGAGI (reference sequence). V dropped 9 bases and J dropped 4 bases, with 15 bases sitting between them. The CDR3 totals 14 residues.